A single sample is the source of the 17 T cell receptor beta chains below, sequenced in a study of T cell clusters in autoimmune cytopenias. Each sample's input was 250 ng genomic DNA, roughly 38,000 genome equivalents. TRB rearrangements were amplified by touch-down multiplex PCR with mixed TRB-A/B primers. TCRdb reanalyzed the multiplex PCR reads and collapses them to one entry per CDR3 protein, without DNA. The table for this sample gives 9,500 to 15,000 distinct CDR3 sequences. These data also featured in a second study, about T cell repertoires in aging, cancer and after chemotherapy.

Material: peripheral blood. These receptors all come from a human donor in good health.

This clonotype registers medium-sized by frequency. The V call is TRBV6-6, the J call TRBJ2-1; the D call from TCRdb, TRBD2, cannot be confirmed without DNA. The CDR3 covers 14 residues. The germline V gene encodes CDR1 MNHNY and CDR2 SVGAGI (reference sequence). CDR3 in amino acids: CASSLAGGMNEQFF.

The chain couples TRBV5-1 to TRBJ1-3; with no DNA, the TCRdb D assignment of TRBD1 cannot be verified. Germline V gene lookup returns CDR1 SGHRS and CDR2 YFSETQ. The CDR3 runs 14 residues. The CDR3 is CASRTGPSGNTIYF.

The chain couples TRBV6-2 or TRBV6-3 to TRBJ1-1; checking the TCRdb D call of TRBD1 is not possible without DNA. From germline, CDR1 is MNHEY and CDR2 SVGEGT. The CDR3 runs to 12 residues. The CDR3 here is CAINSPRAEAFF.

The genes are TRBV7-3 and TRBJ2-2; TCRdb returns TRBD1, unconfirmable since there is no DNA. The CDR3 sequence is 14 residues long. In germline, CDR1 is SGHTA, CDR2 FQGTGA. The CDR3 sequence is CASSQERGRRELFF.

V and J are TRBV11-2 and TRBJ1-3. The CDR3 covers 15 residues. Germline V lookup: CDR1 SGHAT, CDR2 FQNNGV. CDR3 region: CASSLVMSTGNTIYF.

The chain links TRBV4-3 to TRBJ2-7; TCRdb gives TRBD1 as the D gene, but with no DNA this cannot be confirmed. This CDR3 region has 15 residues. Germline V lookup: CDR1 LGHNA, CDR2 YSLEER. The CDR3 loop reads CASSQFTGGNYEQYF.

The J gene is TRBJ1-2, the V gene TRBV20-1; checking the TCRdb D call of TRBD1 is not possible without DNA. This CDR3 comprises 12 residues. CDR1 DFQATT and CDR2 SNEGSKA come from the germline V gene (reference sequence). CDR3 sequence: CSAMTVTGECTF.

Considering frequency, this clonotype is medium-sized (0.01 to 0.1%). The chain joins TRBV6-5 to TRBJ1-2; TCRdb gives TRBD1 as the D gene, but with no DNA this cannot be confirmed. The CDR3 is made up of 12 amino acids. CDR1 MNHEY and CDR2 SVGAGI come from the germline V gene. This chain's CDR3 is CASRQGAYGYTF.

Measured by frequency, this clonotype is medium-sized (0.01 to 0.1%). CDR3 sequence: CASSLRTVLSTEAFF. The chain is built from TRBV7-9 and TRBJ1-1; absent DNA, TCRdb's TRBD1 call cannot be checked. The CDR3 runs to 15 residues. Germline-derived CDR1 and CDR2 are SEHNR and FQNEAQ (reference sequence).

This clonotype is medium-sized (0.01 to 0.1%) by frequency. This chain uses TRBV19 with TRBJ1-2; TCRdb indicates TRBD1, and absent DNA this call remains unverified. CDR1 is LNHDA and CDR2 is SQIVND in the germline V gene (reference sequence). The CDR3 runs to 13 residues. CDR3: CASSITGVGGYTF.

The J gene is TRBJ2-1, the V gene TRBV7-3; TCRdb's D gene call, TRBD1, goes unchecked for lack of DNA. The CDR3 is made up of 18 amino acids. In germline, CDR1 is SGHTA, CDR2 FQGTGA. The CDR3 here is CASSLWWDRVGAYNEQFF.

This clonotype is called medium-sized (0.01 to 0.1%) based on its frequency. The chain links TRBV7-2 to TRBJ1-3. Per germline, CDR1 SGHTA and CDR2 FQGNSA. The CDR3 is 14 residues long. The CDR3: CASSRGRSGNTIYF.

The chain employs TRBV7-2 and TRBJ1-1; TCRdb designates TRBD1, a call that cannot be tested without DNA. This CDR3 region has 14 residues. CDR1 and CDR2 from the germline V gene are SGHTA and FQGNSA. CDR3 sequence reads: CASSLEKTRDEAFF.

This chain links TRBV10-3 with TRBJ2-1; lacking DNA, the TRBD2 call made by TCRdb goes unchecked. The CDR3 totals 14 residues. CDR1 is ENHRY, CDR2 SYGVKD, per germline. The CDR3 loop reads CAISGGGGLDEQFF.

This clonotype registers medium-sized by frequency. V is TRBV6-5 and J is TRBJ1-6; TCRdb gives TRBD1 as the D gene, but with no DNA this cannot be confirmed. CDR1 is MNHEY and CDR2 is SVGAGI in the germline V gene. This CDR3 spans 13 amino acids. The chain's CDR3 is CASSQGTVSPLHF.

CDR3 residues: CSALTGFSGNTIYF. This chain links TRBV20-1 with TRBJ1-3; TCRdb's D gene call, TRBD1, goes unchecked for lack of DNA. There are 14 residues in the CDR3. Looked up from germline, CDR1 is DFQATT and CDR2 is SNEGSKA (reference sequence).

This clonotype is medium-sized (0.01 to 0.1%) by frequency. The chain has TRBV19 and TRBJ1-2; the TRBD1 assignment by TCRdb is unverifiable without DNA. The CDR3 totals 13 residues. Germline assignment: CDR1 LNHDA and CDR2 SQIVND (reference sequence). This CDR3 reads CASSETGDYGYTF.